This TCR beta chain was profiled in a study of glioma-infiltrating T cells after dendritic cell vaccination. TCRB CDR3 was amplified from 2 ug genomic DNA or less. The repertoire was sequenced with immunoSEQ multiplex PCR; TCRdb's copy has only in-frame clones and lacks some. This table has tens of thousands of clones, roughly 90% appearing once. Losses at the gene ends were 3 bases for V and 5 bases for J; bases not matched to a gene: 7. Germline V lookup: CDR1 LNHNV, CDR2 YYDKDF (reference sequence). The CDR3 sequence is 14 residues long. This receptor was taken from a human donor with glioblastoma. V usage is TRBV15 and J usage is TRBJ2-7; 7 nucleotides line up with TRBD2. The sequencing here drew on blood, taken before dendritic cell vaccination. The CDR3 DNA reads TGTGCCACCAGCAGCGTCGGGGGGATAAACGAGCAGTACTTC. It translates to CATSSVGGINEQYF.